The subject of this entry is one TCR beta chain. This sample was included in a study of monozygotic twins with inflammatory bowel disease. The V gene's germline CDR1 is MDHEN and CDR2 SYDVKM. CDR3 size: 15 residues. After re-calling the 5' RACE reads, TCRdb lists one entry per CDR3 protein, DNA absent. Its table records some 160,000 distinct CDR3 sequences. The sequencing input was blood. The source is a human donor with ulcerative colitis or Crohn's disease, or a healthy co-twin of an affected twin (not recorded which). The chain joins TRBV28 to TRBJ2-4; the D call of TRBD1 rests on TCRdb alone, since no DNA is present to check it. This CDR3 reads CASSSQGAGKNIQYF. Filled out from reference TRBV28 and TRBJ2-4, the complete variable domain reads DVKVTQSSRYLVKRTGEKVFLECVQDMDHENMFWYRQDPGLGLRLIYFSYDVKMKEKGDIPEGYSVSREKKERFSLILESASTNQTSMYLCASSSQGAGKNIQYFGAGTRLSVL.